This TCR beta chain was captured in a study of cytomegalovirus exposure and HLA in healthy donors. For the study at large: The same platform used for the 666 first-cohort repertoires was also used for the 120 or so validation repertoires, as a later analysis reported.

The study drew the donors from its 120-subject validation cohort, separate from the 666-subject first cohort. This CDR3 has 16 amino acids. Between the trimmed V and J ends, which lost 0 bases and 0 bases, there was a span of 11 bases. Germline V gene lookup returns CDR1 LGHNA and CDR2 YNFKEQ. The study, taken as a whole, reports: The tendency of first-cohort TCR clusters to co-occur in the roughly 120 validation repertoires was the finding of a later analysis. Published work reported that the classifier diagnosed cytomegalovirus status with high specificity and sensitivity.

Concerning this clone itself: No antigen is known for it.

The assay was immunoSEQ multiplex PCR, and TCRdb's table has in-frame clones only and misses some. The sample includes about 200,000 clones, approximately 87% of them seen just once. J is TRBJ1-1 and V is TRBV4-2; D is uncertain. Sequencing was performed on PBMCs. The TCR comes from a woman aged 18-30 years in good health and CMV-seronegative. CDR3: CASSQDVRHLNTEAFF. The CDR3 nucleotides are TGTGCCAGCAGCCAAGATGTCAGACATTTGAACACTGAAGCTTTCTTT.